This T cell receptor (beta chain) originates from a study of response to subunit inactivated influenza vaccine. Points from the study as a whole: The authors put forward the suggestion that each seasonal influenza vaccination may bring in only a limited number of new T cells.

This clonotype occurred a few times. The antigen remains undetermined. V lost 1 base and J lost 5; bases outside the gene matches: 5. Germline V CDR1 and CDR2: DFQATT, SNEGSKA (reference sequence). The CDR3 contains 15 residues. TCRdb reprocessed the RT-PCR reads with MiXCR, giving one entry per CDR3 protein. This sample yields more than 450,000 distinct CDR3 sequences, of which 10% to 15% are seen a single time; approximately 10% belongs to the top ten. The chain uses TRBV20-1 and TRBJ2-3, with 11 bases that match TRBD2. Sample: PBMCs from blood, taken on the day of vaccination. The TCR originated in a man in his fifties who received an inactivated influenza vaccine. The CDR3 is CSARGRLAGKDTQYF. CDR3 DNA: TGCAGTGCTAGAGGAAGACTAGCGGGGAAAGATACGCAGTATTTT.